This TCR beta chain stems from a study of cytomegalovirus exposure and HLA in healthy donors. Study summary: Unique TCRs from HLA-typed donors, about 85 million of them, were held in an early data release. The study, taken as a whole, reports: TCR beta chain V- and J-gene trimming was linked, in a later analysis, to a missense variant in DCLRE1C. Roughly uniform depth of sequencing across donors was assumed in presence/absence analyses.

The germline V and J ends were trimmed by 6 bases and 0 bases, with 15 bases remaining between them. Looked up from germline, CDR1 is LNHDA and CDR2 is SQIVND (reference sequence). This CDR3 has 16 residues. About this clone itself: No antigen is known for it.

Vbeta (60) and Jbeta (13) primers were used in the PCR. Profiled with immunoSEQ multiplex PCR; TCRdb holds only in-frame clones, not every one. The sample yields about 210,000 clones, roughly 81% seen once. This chain uses TRBV19 with TRBJ2-1; weak D call: TRBD2 (6 bases). The sample consisted of PBMCs. This receptor was taken from a girl aged 2 to 10 in good health and CMV-seronegative. The CDR3 coding sequence is TGTGCCAGTAGCAGAATTATCGGGGGCTCCTACAATGAGCAGTTCTTC. It yields the protein CASSRIIGGSYNEQFF.